This T cell receptor (beta chain) was recorded in a study of blood T cell repertoires in COVID-19. Overall study context: Researchers got acute and convalescent COVID-19 samples from the United States, Italy and Spain.

Assay used: immunoSEQ multiplex PCR; TCRdb lists only in-frame clones, some missing. The sample carries about 140,000 clones, 84% recorded once. V was shortened by 1 base and J by 8 bases, with 20 bases between the two germline ends. CDR3 length equals 17 residues. CDR1 and CDR2 from the germline V gene are SGHTA and FQGTGA. A Seattle source enrolled patients during active infection and followed them longitudinally. Material for sequencing was peripheral blood. This receptor was taken from a man aged 30-40 years with COVID-19, enrolled during active disease. J is TRBJ2-2 and V is TRBV7-3; the D gene is possibly TRBD2 (5 bases). DNA of the CDR3: TGTGCCAGCAGCTTAATGACGAGGGCAGGCCGAGGAGGGGAGCTGTTTTTT. As protein: CASSLMTRAGRGGELFF.